This T cell receptor (beta chain) was sequenced for a study of blood T cell repertoires in COVID-19. In the study overall: T cells, B-cell-depleted T cells, or PBMCs supplied cDNA or gDNA.

The protocol was immunoSEQ multiplex PCR, while the TCRdb copy is restricted to in-frame clones and leaves out a portion. The data contain around 250,000 clones, 80% to 90% of them singletons. Germline V gene lookup returns CDR1 MDHEN and CDR2 SYDVKM. V lost 6 bases and J 6 bases, leaving 12 bases between the germline ends. The CDR3 has 13 residues. The chain joins TRBV28 to TRBJ1-5; D is uncertain. What was sequenced was PBMCs or T cells enriched from blood (not recorded which). The receptor comes from a woman in her 50s who had recovered from COVID-19. The CDR3 sequence: CASSPTPGQPQHF. The CDR3 nucleotides read TGTGCCAGCAGCCCAACCCCCGGTCAGCCCCAGCATTTT.